Listed here is a single TCR beta chain. CDR1 and CDR2 from the germline V gene are MDHEN and SYDVKM. With V trimmed by 4 bases and J by 4 bases, 7 bases remained unmatched. The CDR3 covers 16 residues. The sample originates from a study of blood T cells in healthy people across ages. A sample-barcoded 5' primer and a J-beta primer mix were used in a second PCR of roughly 7 to 11 cycles. TCRdb ran MiXCR on the 5' RACE reads and lists one entry per CDR3 protein. The sample contains approximately 1,700,000 distinct CDR3 sequences, 35% to 50% of which appear only once. J is TRBJ1-4 and V is TRBV28, with 9 bases lining up with TRBD1. The sequence was obtained from a human donor in good health. Source material: blood. The CDR3 spells CASSSPNRGLNEKLFF. CDR3 coding DNA: TGTGCCAGCAGTTCTCCCAACAGGGGGCTTAATGAAAAACTGTTTTTT. The variable domain in full, completed from reference TRBV28 and TRBJ1-4, reads DVKVTQSSRYLVKRTGEKVFLECVQDMDHENMFWYRQDPGLGLRLIYFSYDVKMKEKGDIPEGYSVSREKKERFSLILESASTNQTSMYLCASSSPNRGLNEKLFFGSGTQLSVL.